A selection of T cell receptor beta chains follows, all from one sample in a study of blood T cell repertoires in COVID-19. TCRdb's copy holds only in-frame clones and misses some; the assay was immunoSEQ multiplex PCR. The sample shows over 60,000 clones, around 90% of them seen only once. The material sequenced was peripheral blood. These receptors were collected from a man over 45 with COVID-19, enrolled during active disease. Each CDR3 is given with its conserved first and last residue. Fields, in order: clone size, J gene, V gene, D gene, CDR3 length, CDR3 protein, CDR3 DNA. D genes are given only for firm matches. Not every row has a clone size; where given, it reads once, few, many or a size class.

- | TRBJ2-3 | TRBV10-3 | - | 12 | CATGEGGDTQYF | TGTGCCACCGGAGAGGGAGGTGATACGCAGTATTTT
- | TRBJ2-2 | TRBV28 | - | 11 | CATSRTGELFF | TGTGCCACATCTCGGACCGGGGAGCTGTTTTTT
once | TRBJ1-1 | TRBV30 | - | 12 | CAWGRRTVEAFF | TGTGCCTGGGGAAGGAGGACGGTTGAAGCTTTCTTT
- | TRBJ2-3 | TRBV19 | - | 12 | CASSPRTDTQYF | TGTGCCAGTAGTCCTCGGACAGATACGCAGTATTTT
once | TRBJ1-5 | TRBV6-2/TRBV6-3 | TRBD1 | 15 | CASSYGTGPYQPQHF | TGTGCCAGCAGTTACGGGACAGGACCCTATCAGCCCCAGCATTTT
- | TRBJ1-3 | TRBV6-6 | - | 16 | CASSYPAGSSGNTIYF | TGTGCCAGCAGTTACCCGGCGGGAAGCTCTGGAAACACCATATATTTT
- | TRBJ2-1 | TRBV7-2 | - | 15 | CASSAPWTAYNEQFF | TGTGCCAGCAGCGCACCTTGGACAGCATACAATGAGCAGTTCTTC
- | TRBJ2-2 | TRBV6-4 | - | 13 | CASSLAGTGELFF | TGTGCCAGCAGTTTGGCAGGCACCGGGGAGCTGTTTTTT
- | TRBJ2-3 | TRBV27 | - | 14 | CASSSFGGSDTQYF | TGTGCCAGCAGTTCCTTTGGGGGCTCAGATACGCAGTATTTT
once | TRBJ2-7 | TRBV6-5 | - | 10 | CASGSIEQYF | TGTGCCAGTGGGAGCATCGAGCAGTACTTC
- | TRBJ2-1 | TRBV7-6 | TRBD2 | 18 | CASSLYSNSGGRNNEQFF | TGTGCCAGCAGCTTATACAGTAACTCTGGCGGGAGGAACAATGAGCAGTTCTTC
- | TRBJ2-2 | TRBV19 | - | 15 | CASSIDGRGSGELFF | TGTGCCAGTAGTATAGATGGCAGGGGCAGCGGGGAGCTGTTTTTT
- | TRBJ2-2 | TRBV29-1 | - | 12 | CSVEVFIGELFF | TGCAGCGTTGAAGTTTTCATCGGGGAGCTGTTTTTT
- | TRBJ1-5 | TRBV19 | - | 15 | CASRAQPHSNQPQHF | TGTGCCAGTAGGGCACAGCCTCATAGCAATCAGCCCCAGCATTTT
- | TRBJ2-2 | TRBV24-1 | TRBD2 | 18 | CATSDSPTRLADTGELFF | TGTGCCACCAGTGATTCCCCGACCCGACTAGCTGACACCGGGGAGCTGTTTTTT
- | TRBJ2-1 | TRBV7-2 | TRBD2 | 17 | CASSLGISGIEGNEQFF | TGTGCCAGCAGCTTGGGTATAAGCGGGATTGAGGGCAATGAGCAGTTCTTC
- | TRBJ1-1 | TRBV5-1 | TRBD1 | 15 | CASSWSGGGDTEAFF | TGCGCCAGCAGCTGGTCAGGGGGCGGGGACACTGAAGCTTTCTTT
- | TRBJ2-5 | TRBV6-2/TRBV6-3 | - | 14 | CASSYRPRLGTQYF | TGTGCCAGCAGTTACAGACCACGCCTAGGGACCCAGTACTTC
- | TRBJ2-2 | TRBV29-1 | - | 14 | CSVPAGSNTGELFF | TGCAGCGTTCCAGCCGGGTCCAACACCGGGGAGCTGTTTTTT
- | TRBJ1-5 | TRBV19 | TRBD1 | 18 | CASSMPRMVTGRKQPQHF | TGTGCCAGTAGTATGCCCCGTATGGTGACAGGGAGGAAACAGCCCCAGCATTTT
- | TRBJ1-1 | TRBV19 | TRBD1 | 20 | CASQFEQGTRYRGRNTEAFF | TGTGCCAGCCAATTTGAACAGGGGACGAGGTATCGAGGGCGGAACACTGAAGCTTTCTTT
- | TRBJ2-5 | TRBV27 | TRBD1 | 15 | CASSYTYDRGETQYF | TGTGCCAGCAGTTATACGTACGACAGGGGAGAGACCCAGTACTTC
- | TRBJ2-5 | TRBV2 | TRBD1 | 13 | CAGGQVFQETQYF | TGTGCCGGCGGACAGGTGTTCCAAGAGACCCAGTACTTC
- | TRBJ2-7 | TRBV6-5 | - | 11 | CASSTGYEQYF | TGTGCCAGCAGTACAGGGTACGAGCAGTACTTC
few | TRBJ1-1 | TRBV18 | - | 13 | CASSPTGRTEAFF | TGTGCCAGCTCACCAACGGGGAGGACTGAAGCTTTCTTT
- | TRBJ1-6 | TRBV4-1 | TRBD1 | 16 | CASSQERTGRGAPLHF | TGCGCCAGCAGCCAAGAAAGGACAGGACGAGGGGCACCCCTCCACTTT
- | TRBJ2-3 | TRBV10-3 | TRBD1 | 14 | CAISPGTGPDTQYF | TGTGCCATCAGCCCCGGGACAGGGCCAGATACGCAGTATTTT
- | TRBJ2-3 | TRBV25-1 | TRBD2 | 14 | CASPGLADKDTQYF | TGTGCCAGCCCTGGACTAGCGGACAAAGATACGCAGTATTTT
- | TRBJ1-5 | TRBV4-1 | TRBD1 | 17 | CASSRSGTGRGNQPQHF | TGCGCCAGCAGCCGATCCGGGACAGGGAGGGGCAATCAGCCCCAGCATTTT
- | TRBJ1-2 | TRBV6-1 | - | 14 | CASSEGPTGYGYTF | TGTGCCAGCAGTGAGGGCCCGACCGGCTATGGCTACACCTTC
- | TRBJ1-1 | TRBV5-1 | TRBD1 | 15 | CASSLVGTGGTEAFF | TGCGCCAGCAGCTTGGTGGGGACAGGGGGCACTGAAGCTTTCTTT
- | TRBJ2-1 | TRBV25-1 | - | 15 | CASSELRGSYNEQFF | TGTGCCAGCAGTGAATTGCGGGGTTCCTACAATGAGCAGTTCTTC
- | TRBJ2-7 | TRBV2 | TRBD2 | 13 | CASLTGGAYEQYF | TGTGCCAGCCTAACGGGAGGGGCCTACGAGCAGTACTTC
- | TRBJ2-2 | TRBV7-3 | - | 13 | CASSFANTGELFF | TGTGCCAGCAGCTTCGCGAACACCGGGGAGCTGTTTTTT
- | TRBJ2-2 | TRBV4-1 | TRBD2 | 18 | CASSQEGGLAGWTGELFF | TGCGCCAGCAGCCAAGAAGGGGGACTAGCGGGATGGACCGGGGAGCTGTTTTTT
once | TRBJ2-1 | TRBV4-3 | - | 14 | CASSQGVIRGEQFF | TGCGCCAGCAGCCAAGGTGTTATTCGCGGGGAGCAGTTCTTC
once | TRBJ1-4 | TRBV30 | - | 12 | CAWTATNEKLFF | TGTGCCTGGACGGCAACTAATGAAAAACTGTTTTTT
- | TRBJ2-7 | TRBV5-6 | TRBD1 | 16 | CASSPPRTGVIVEQYF | TGTGCCAGCAGCCCACCCCGGACAGGGGTCATAGTCGAGCAGTACTTC
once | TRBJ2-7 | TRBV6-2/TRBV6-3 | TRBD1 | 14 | CASSSSGTVYEQYF | TGTGCCAGCAGTTCTTCCGGGACAGTCTACGAGCAGTACTTC
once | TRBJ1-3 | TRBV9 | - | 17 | CASSVGSDRNIGNTIYF | TGTGCCAGCAGCGTAGGTTCCGACAGGAACATAGGAAACACCATATATTTT
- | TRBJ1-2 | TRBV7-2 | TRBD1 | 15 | CASSLAGGYNYGYTF | TGTGCCAGCAGCTTAGCAGGGGGCTATAACTATGGCTACACCTTC